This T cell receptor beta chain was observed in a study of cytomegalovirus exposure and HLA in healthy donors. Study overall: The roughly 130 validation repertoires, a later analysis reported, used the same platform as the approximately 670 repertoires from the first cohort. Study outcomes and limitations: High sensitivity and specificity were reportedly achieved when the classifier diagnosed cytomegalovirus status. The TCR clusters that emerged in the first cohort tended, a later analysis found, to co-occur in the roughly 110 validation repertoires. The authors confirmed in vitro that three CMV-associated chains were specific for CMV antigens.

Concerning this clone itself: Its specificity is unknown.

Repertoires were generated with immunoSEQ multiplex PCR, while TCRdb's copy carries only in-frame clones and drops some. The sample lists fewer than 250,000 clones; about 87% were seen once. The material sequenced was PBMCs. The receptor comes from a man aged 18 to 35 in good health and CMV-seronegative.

The CDR3 nucleotides read TGTGCCAGCAGTGAGGGACAGGGGGCCGAGCAGTACTTC. This sequence encodes CASSEGQGAEQYF. The rearrangement uses TRBV6-4 and TRBJ2-7; TRBD1 matches at 12 bases. Trimming removed 3 bases from V and 6 bases from J; junction bases left unmatched: 0. Germline assignment: CDR1 MRHNA and CDR2 SNTAGT. CDR3 length equals 13 residues.